This T cell receptor beta chain was documented in a study of CD8 T cells in ankylosing spondylitis. Regarding the study as a whole: A number of the motif variants had already been described in reactive arthritis synovial fluid and blood. Reported data indicate significant enrichment of disease-linked clones within matched ankylosing spondylitis synovial fluid. Ankylosing spondylitis blood seemed to carry a telltale TCR beta motif made of fewer than ten highly homologous variants.

Quantitative 5'-RACE with molecular barcodes generated TCR beta libraries. TCRdb passed the 5' RACE reads through MiXCR, listing each CDR3 protein once. The sample includes about 250,000 distinct CDR3 sequences, 8% to 11% of them seen just once. The CDR3 loop spans 15 amino acids. V was pared by 5 bases and J by 0 bases, with 10 bases between. In this sample, this clonotype turned up many times. Its antigen is not identified. The rearrangement uses TRBV12-3 or TRBV12-4 and TRBJ1-4; a possible D gene is TRBD1 (5 bases). The sample comprised blood, either unsorted or a sorted T cell fraction (not recorded which). The origin of this receptor is a male donor with ankylosing spondylitis or in good health (not recorded which). CDR3 sequence: CASSPRQTTNEKLFF. The DNA of the CDR3 is TGTGCCAGCAGTCCGCGACAGACAACTAATGAAAAACTGTTTTTT.